Presented here are 27 T cell receptor beta chains from one specimen sequenced in a study of shared clonotypes between healthy human individuals. The repertoire was sequenced with immunoSEQ multiplex PCR; TCRdb's copy has only in-frame clones and lacks some. Of more than 80,000 clones detected, roughly two thirds appear once; the ten largest clones hold roughly 43%. Sequenced sample: memory CD8+ T cells sorted from blood. Subset indicated: CD45RO+ cells pooled with CCR7-negative TemRA cells. The receptors were gathered from a man aged 30-40 years in good health.

The chain employs TRBV4-3 and TRBJ2-2; no clear D. The CDR3 runs to 16 residues. CDR1 is LGHNA, CDR2 YSLEER, per germline. Trimming stripped 1 base from V and 0 bases from J, with 9 bases between. CDR3 region: CASSQAVLPNTGELFF. In nucleotides, the CDR3 is TGCGCCAGCAGCCAAGCGGTCCTCCCGAACACCGGGGAGCTGTTTTTT.

The J gene is TRBJ1-2, the V gene TRBV4-3; possibly TRBD1 for D (5 bases). The V gene's germline CDR1 is LGHNA and CDR2 YSLEER. Trimming took off 8 bases at V and 3 bases at J, with 16 bases between the two ends. There are 14 residues in the CDR3. In DNA form, the CDR3 reads TGCGCCAGCTCCTCCCAGGGTTTCCACTATGGCTACACCTTC. Translating it yields CASSSQGFHYGYTF.

The chain has TRBV5-8 and TRBJ2-1, with 8 positions matching TRBD1. The junction had 12 bases not matched to a gene; V was cut back by 7 bases and J by 6 bases. CDR3 length: 15 residues. In germline, CDR1 is SGHTS, CDR2 YDEGEE. The CDR3 reads CASGNRDRQFNEQFF. DNA of the CDR3: TGTGCCAGCGGAAACCGGGACAGGCAGTTCAATGAGCAGTTCTTC.

This clone was counted many times. The genes are TRBV7-6 and TRBJ2-7; a possible D gene is TRBD2 (6 bases). Trimming removed 1 base at V and 3 bases at J, with 10 bases between. The germline V gene encodes CDR1 SGHVS and CDR2 FNYEAQ. This CDR3 is built from 14 residues. CDR3 nucleotide sequence: TGTGCCAGCAGCTTAGGCGGGGTAAACTACGAGCAGTACTTC. Translating gives CASSLGGVNYEQYF. The full variable domain, with the rest looked up from reference TRBV7-6 and TRBJ2-7, is GAGVSQSPRYKVTKRGQDVALRCDPISGHVSLYWYRQALGQGPEFLTYFNYEAQQDKSGLPNDRFSAERPEGSISTLTIQRTEQRDSAMYRCASSLGGVNYEQYFGPGTRLTVT.

The rearrangement links TRBV14 to TRBJ1-4, with 12 bases fitting TRBD1. V was clipped by 1 base and J by 7 bases; unmatched bases: 7. This CDR3 comprises 17 residues. CDR1 and CDR2 (germline): SGHDN, FVKESK. Written as DNA, the CDR3 is TGTGCCAGCAGCCAAGCGGGACAGGGGGCGCTGGGTGAAAAACTGTTTTTT. It codes for CASSQAGQGALGEKLFF.

V is TRBV11-2 and J is TRBJ2-7; maybe TRBD1 (6 bases). The V end was cut by 1 base, the J end by 3 bases, with 13 bases between. Germline V CDR1 and CDR2: SGHAT, FQNNGV. The CDR3 runs to 15 residues. CDR3 loop: CASSLVGDIYYEQYF. CDR3 in DNA: TGTGCCAGCAGCTTAGTGGGGGACATCTACTACGAGCAGTACTTC.

The CDR3 sequence is CASSSDLAGGLHNEQFF. The CDR3 DNA follows: TGTGCCAGCAGCTCTGATCTAGCGGGAGGGTTACACAATGAGCAGTTCTTC. The rearrangement uses TRBV7-8 and TRBJ2-1, with TRBD2 identical over 12 bases. The germline V gene encodes CDR1 SGHVS and CDR2 FQNEAQ. The CDR3 extends over 17 amino acids. V dropped 4 bases and J dropped 5; count of bases not matched to a gene: 9.

The rearrangement links TRBV4-2 to TRBJ2-3, with 9 positions matching TRBD2. V lost 1 base, J lost 4 bases, and 6 bases stayed unmatched. The CDR3 loop spans 16 amino acids. Germline V gene sequence: CDR1 LGHNA, CDR2 YNFKEQ. CDR3 residues: CASSQGPREGPDTQYF. The CDR3 region has the DNA TGTGCCAGCAGCCAAGGGCCGCGGGAGGGCCCAGATACGCAGTATTTT.

The genes are TRBV13 and TRBJ2-1, with a possible D match to TRBD2 (5 bases). CDR1 PRHDT and CDR2 FYEKMQ come from the germline V gene (reference sequence). This CDR3 has 12 amino acids. V was shortened by 0 bases and J by 8 bases, with 5 bases between the two germline ends. The CDR3 DNA sequence: TGTGCCAGCAGCTTAGGCGGGGATGAGCAGTTCTTC. Amino acid sequence: CASSLGGDEQFF.

This rearrangement joins TRBV7-8 to TRBJ1-4, with a weak D call TRBD1 (5 bases). The length of the CDR3 is 16 residues. Trimming shortened V by 1 base and J by 0 bases, and 9 bases separated the two germline ends. Germline CDR1 and CDR2: SGHVS and FQNEAQ. The CDR3, as DNA: TGTGCCAGCAGCTTAGAGGCGGGGCCAACTAATGAAAAACTGTTTTTT. Protein product: CASSLEAGPTNEKLFF. The full variable domain, its missing parts supplied by reference TRBV7-8 and TRBJ1-4, is GAGVSQSPRYKVAKRGQDVALRCDPISGHVSLFWYQQALGQGPEFLTYFQNEAQLDKSGLPSDRFFAERPEGSVSTLKIQRTQQEDSAVYLCASSLEAGPTNEKLFFGSGTQLSVL.

This chain connects TRBV28 to TRBJ2-7, with D perhaps assigned TRBD1 or TRBD2 (6 bases each). Trimming took off 3 bases at V and 4 bases at J, with 13 bases between the two ends. Germline values: CDR1 MDHEN, CDR2 SYDVKM. The CDR3 covers 14 residues. In nucleotides, the CDR3 is TGTGCCAGCAGTTTTGGGCAGGGGAGGTACGAGCAGTACTTC. Its translation is CASSFGQGRYEQYF.

In its sample, this clone was seen once. The rearrangement uses TRBV9 and TRBJ2-7; D uncertain. Trimming cost V 2 bases and J 6 bases, with 9 bases left between them. Germline values: CDR1 SGDLS, CDR2 YYNGEE. This CDR3 region has 12 residues. The CDR3: CASSVQAGEQYF. In nucleotides, the CDR3 is TGTGCCAGCAGCGTGCAAGCTGGCGAGCAGTACTTC. The variable domain in full, with the rest retrieved from reference TRBV9 and TRBJ2-7, is DSGVTQTPKHLITATGQRVTLRCSPRSGDLSVYWYQQSLDQGLQFLIQYYNGEERAKGNILERFSAQQFPDLHSELNLSSLELGDSALYFCASSVQAGEQYFGPGTRLTVT.

The chain uses TRBV5-6 and TRBJ1-2; weak D call: TRBD1 (5 bases). V lost 3 bases and J lost 4, with 22 bases in between. The germline V gene has CDR1 SGHDT and CDR2 YYEEEE. The CDR3 contains 17 residues. CDR3 bases: TGTGCCAGCAGCTCGAGTCCCGCAGGGCAGGTTGGCTATGGCTACACCTTC. Translating it yields CASSSSPAGQVGYGYTF.

This rearrangement joins TRBV27 to TRBJ2-1, with TRBD2 matching 15 bases. J was trimmed by 3 bases and V by 5 bases; bases with no gene match: 11. Per germline, CDR1 MNHEY and CDR2 SMNVEV (reference sequence). The CDR3 length is 19 residues. The CDR3 DNA reads as TGTGCCAGCAGTCTTACCGGGACTAGCGGGAGGCACCACTACAATGAGCAGTTCTTC. Translated, it gives CASSLTGTSGRHHYNEQFF.

The rearrangement joins TRBV15 to TRBJ2-7; D remains ambiguous. V was pared by 6 bases and J by 1 base, with 16 bases between. The V gene's germline CDR1 is LNHNV and CDR2 YYDKDF (reference sequence). The CDR3 is 15 amino acids. CDR3 residues: CATSFDLTPSYEQYF. The DNA for the CDR3 is TGTGCCACCAGTTTCGACCTCACTCCATCCTACGAGCAGTACTTC.

This clone was recorded only once. CDR3 amino acids: CASSFRGLAGGNVNEQFF. The CDR3, as DNA: TGTGCCAGCAGCTTCCGTGGACTAGCGGGAGGAAACGTCAATGAGCAGTTCTTC. The gene calls are TRBV11-3 and TRBJ2-1; 14 bases align to TRBD2. From germline, CDR1 is SGHNT and CDR2 YENEEA. V lost 3 bases and J lost 6; bases outside the gene matches: 10. The CDR3 has 18 residues.

V and J are TRBV2 and TRBJ2-1, with D unclear. This CDR3 has 14 amino acids. V was clipped by 5 bases and J by 8 bases, with 16 bases between them. Germline V gene data show CDR1 as SNHLY and CDR2 as FYNNEI. Here the CDR3 reads CASSRVRALDEQFF. CDR3 nucleotide sequence: TGTGCCAGCAGTAGGGTAAGGGCGTTGGATGAGCAGTTCTTC. The full variable domain, rest sourced from reference TRBV2 and TRBJ2-1, is EPEVTQTPSHQVTQMGQEVILRCVPISNHLYFYWYRQILGQKVEFLVSFYNNEISEKSEIFDDQFSVERPDGSNFTLKIRSTKLEDSAMYFCASSRVRALDEQFFGPGTRLTVL.

There are a few counts of this clone. The rearrangement links TRBV6-5 to TRBJ1-2, with 7 bases matching TRBD1. V lost 8 bases to trimming and J lost 7 bases; unmatched junction nucleotides: 7. Germline V gene data show CDR1 as MNHEY and CDR2 as SVGAGI. The CDR3 has 12 amino acids. The CDR3 DNA reads TGTGCCAGCTTCCGAGGGGGCGCTGGCTACACCTTC. This encodes CASFRGGAGYTF.

The chain uses TRBV19 and TRBJ2-2; TRBD1 matches at 7 bases. The CDR3 consists of 13 residues. The V gene end was trimmed by 6 bases and the J gene end by 8 bases; junction bases not matched to a gene: 6. Looked up from germline, CDR1 is LNHDA and CDR2 is SQIVND (reference sequence). The CDR3 protein is CASSGQAGGELFF. CDR3 DNA: TGTGCCAGTAGCGGACAGGCCGGAGGGGAGCTGTTTTTT.

The chain joins TRBV4-1 to TRBJ1-1; tentatively, D is TRBD1 (5 bases). The CDR3 loop spans 15 amino acids. Germline V gene sequence: CDR1 MGHRA, CDR2 YSYEKL. V dropped 1 base and J dropped 4 bases, with 13 bases sitting between them. The CDR3 DNA reads TGCGCCAGCAGCCAAGTTGGGACCGGGGGCACTGAAGCTTTCTTT. Translation: CASSQVGTGGTEAFF.

This clone was counted a few times. The V and J genes are TRBV29-1 and TRBJ1-2, with 12 bases that match TRBD1. The CDR3 consists of 13 residues. Trimming cost V 6 bases and J 7 bases; bases outside gene matches: 6. Germline V gives CDR1 SQVTM, CDR2 ANQGSEA. The CDR3 nucleotides read TGCAGCGTACCGGGACAGGGGGCGAGTGGCTACACCTTC. Amino acids: CSVPGQGASGYTF.

This chain joins TRBV4-1 and TRBJ2-7; the D is unclear. The V and J ends lost 1 base and 6 bases respectively, with 13 bases between them. Germline CDR1 reads MGHRA; CDR2 reads YSYEKL. The CDR3 has 14 residues. CDR3 nucleotide sequence: TGCGCCAGCAGCCAAGGTCCTGTGGGCACCGAGCAGTACTTC. Translating gives CASSQGPVGTEQYF.

The chain joins TRBV7-8 to TRBJ2-3, with D perhaps given as TRBD1 or TRBD2 (6 bases each). CDR3 length equals 16 residues. Trimming took off 1 base at V and 0 bases at J, with 11 bases between the two ends. CDR1 and CDR2 from the germline V gene are SGHVS and FQNEAQ. DNA of the CDR3: TGTGCCAGCAGCTTAGGAGGGGGGAGCAGCACAGATACGCAGTATTTT. It yields the protein CASSLGGGSSTDTQYF.

This clone was seen a handful of times. The chain is built from TRBV15 and TRBJ1-1; D is unresolved. The germline V and J ends were trimmed by 0 bases and 1 base, with 3 bases remaining between them. Germline V gene sequence: CDR1 LNHNV, CDR2 YYDKDF (reference sequence). The CDR3 totals 13 residues. The CDR3 reads CATSRDKNTEAFF. CDR3 in DNA: TGTGCCACCAGCAGAGACAAGAACACTGAAGCTTTCTTT.

J is TRBJ2-4 and V is TRBV29-1; D perhaps matches TRBD1 (6 bases). Looked up from germline, CDR1 is SQVTM and CDR2 is ANQGSEA. V shed 0 bases and J shed 2 bases, with 11 bases lying between them. This CDR3 has 15 residues. The CDR3 DNA sequence: TGCAGCGTTGAAGACCCGGGACATCCCAAAAACATTCAGTACTTC. Residues: CSVEDPGHPKNIQYF.

V is TRBV10-1 and J is TRBJ2-7; the D gene is possibly TRBD1 (6 bases). From germline, CDR1 is WNHNN and CDR2 SYGVQD (reference sequence). This CDR3 is 13 amino acids long. The ends were cut back, 5 bases at V and 2 bases at J, with 10 bases in the middle. The CDR3: CASSPGTTYEQYF. In DNA, the CDR3 is TGCGCCAGCAGTCCCGGGACAACCTACGAGCAGTACTTC.

The V and J genes are TRBV28 and TRBJ2-7; 8 bases map to TRBD1. The CDR3 covers 16 residues. With V trimmed by 8 bases and J by 5 bases, 17 bases remained unmatched. Looked up from germline, CDR1 is MDHEN and CDR2 is SYDVKM. As DNA, the CDR3 is TGTGCCAGCGGGTCCTCGTCCCTGACAGGGGCCAACGAGCAGTACTTC. Translation: CASGSSSLTGANEQYF.